This TCR beta chain is from a study of T cell responses to AZD1222 COVID-19 vaccine. The study, taken as a whole, reports: White British ancestry dominated among donors, who included more females, and clonal diversity was possibly underestimated. Reportedly, nearly half the spike-specific TCRs target unmutated variant regions.

About this clone itself: Its antigen remains unidentified.

TCRdb's copy holds only in-frame clones and misses some; the assay was immunoSEQ multiplex PCR. The sample has about 110,000 clones, 88% seen once; the top ten hold over 1.5%. Germline V gene lookup returns CDR1 LNHDA and CDR2 SQIVND (reference sequence). The J segment lost 1 base and the V segment lost 7 bases, leaving 6 bases of the junction unmatched. This CDR3 spans 15 amino acids. This specimen was peripheral blood, taken on day 0 of AZD1222 vaccination. V usage is TRBV19 and J usage is TRBJ2-3; 9 positions agree with TRBD2. The TCR comes from an adult in good health. CDR3 sequence (DNA): TGTGCCAGTACAGCGGGGGGATCTCGCACAGATACGCAGTATTTT. It yields the protein CASTAGGSRTDTQYF.